One and the same sample provided the 14 T cell receptor beta chains below, sequenced in a study of blood T cell repertoires in COVID-19. Some clones are missing from TCRdb's copy, which holds only in-frame ones; the method was immunoSEQ multiplex PCR. The sample shows about 95,000 clones, about 87% of them seen only once. Sequences were obtained from peripheral blood. Source of these receptors: a human donor in a cohort sampled during active COVID-19.

V and J are TRBV6-6 and TRBJ2-2; tentative D call: TRBD2 (5 bases). This CDR3 has 15 residues. Germline V CDR1 and CDR2: MNHNY, SVGAGI (reference sequence). V gave up 7 bases and J gave up 2 bases, with 14 bases separating them. This chain's CDR3 is CASTEGGVNTGELFF. DNA for the CDR3: TGTGCCAGCACCGAGGGTGGGGTAAACACCGGGGAGCTGTTTTTT.

This clone has just a few counts. This chain joins TRBV2 and TRBJ1-5, with a tentative D call TRBD1 (6 bases). V shed 5 bases and J shed 0 bases, with 8 bases lying between them. The germline V gene has CDR1 SNHLY and CDR2 FYNNEI. This CDR3 comprises 14 residues. CDR3 region: CASSQDSSNQPQHF. CDR3 in DNA: TGTGCCAGCAGTCAGGACAGTAGCAATCAGCCCCAGCATTTT.

V gene TRBV19 combines with J gene TRBJ2-3; TRBD1 matches at 8 bases. CDR3 size: 14 residues. Germline V gives CDR1 LNHDA, CDR2 SQIVND (reference sequence). Trimming at V came to 7 bases and at J to 0 bases, leaving 3 bases not matched to a gene. The CDR3 bases are TGTGCCAGTACCAGGGACAGGAGCACAGATACGCAGTATTTT. Translation: CASTRDRSTDTQYF.

The chain has TRBV9 and TRBJ1-2, with TRBD1 matching 7 bases. CDR1 and CDR2 (germline): SGDLS, YYNGEE. This CDR3 spans 16 amino acids. Losses at the gene ends were 4 bases for V and 5 bases for J; bases not matched to a gene: 14. CDR3 nucleotides: TGTGCCAGCAGCTCCCGAACAGGGGCCCCATTGTATGGCTACACCTTC. This codes for CASSSRTGAPLYGYTF.

This rearrangement joins TRBV5-1 to TRBJ2-1; D may be TRBD1 (6 bases). This CDR3 comprises 13 residues. Germline lookup yields CDR1 SGHRS and CDR2 YFSETQ. The ends were cut back, 4 bases at V and 6 bases at J, with 11 bases in the middle. The CDR3 sequence: CASSTLQGNEQFF. The CDR3 nucleotides read TGCGCCAGCAGCACCCTACAGGGCAATGAGCAGTTCTTC.

The chain uses TRBV30 and TRBJ2-5; D possibly corresponds to TRBD1 (5 bases). Germline V gives CDR1 GTSNPN, CDR2 SVGIG (reference sequence). The CDR3 length is 13 residues. V lost 3 bases, J lost 3 bases, and 11 bases lay in between. The DNA for the CDR3 is TGTGCCTGGAGCGGTTGGGGCAAAGAGACCCAGTACTTC. The encoded protein is CAWSGWGKETQYF. Complete variable domain (other parts from reference TRBV30 and TRBJ2-5): SQTIHQWPATLVQPVGSPLSLECTVEGTSNPNLYWYRQAAGRGLQLLFYSVGIGQISSEVPQNLSASRPQDRQFILSSKKLLLSDSGFYLCAWSGWGKETQYFGPGTRLLVL.

The chain couples TRBV10-3 to TRBJ2-2; a possible D gene is TRBD2 (6 bases). The CDR3 is made up of 16 amino acids. The V gene's germline CDR1 is ENHRY and CDR2 SYGVKD. V gave up 6 bases and J gave up 0 bases, with 14 bases separating them. This chain's CDR3 is CAISSGGNANTGELFF. The CDR3 DNA sequence: TGTGCCATCAGCTCCGGAGGGAACGCGAACACCGGGGAGCTGTTTTTT.

The chain joins TRBV7-2 to TRBJ2-7, with TRBD1 matching 8 bases. This CDR3 is 15 amino acids long. Germline trimming cut 0 bases from V and 2 bases from J; bases unmatched to any gene: 3. Germline V CDR1 and CDR2: SGHTA, FQGNSA. This CDR3 reads CASSLARTGPYEQYF. DNA of the CDR3: TGTGCCAGCAGCTTAGCCCGGACAGGGCCCTACGAGCAGTACTTC. Using reference TRBV7-2 and TRBJ2-7 for the parts outside the CDR3, the full variable domain is GAGVSQSPSNKVTEKGKDVELRCDPISGHTALYWYRQSLGQGLEFLIYFQGNSAPDKSGLPSDRFSAERTGGSVSTLTIQRTQQEDSAVYLCASSLARTGPYEQYFGPGTRLTVT.

The rearrangement links TRBV4-3 to TRBJ1-5; D call uncertain. Trimming shortened V by 1 base and J by 4 bases, and 5 bases separated the two germline ends. This CDR3 is 13 amino acids long. The germline CDR1 and CDR2 sequences are LGHNA and YSLEER. CDR3 bases: TGCGCCAGCAGCCAAGTACTAAATCAGCCCCAGCATTTT. This gives the protein CASSQVLNQPQHF.

The chain uses TRBV5-5 and TRBJ2-1, with D maybe TRBD2 (7 bases). The CDR3 has 12 residues. Germline assignment: CDR1 SGHKS and CDR2 YYEKEE (reference sequence). The V gene lost 4 bases and the J gene lost 10 bases, with 12 bases spanning the gap. CDR3 sequence (DNA): TGTGCCAGCAGCCAAAGGGGGGGAGAGCAGTTCTTC. This codes for CASSQRGGEQFF.

The rearrangement links TRBV12-5 to TRBJ1-2; D remains unclear. The germline CDR1 and CDR2 sequences are LGHNT and FRNRAP. This CDR3 is 12 amino acids long. The V end lost 6 bases, the J end lost 3 bases, and 8 bases lay between the germline ends. The CDR3 loop reads CASGSGDYGYTF. In DNA, the CDR3 is TGTGCTAGTGGGAGCGGGGACTATGGCTACACCTTC.

The chain links TRBV4-2 to TRBJ2-7; 8 nucleotides agree with TRBD2. The CDR3 extends over 16 amino acids. The trim removed 1 base at V and 2 bases at J, leaving 7 bases unmatched. From germline, CDR1 is LGHNA and CDR2 YNFKEQ. The CDR3 sequence: CASSQGSSGGPYEQYF. The CDR3 nucleotides are TGTGCCAGCAGCCAAGGATCCAGCGGGGGACCCTACGAGCAGTACTTC.

The V and J genes are TRBV9 and TRBJ1-4, with 11 bases fitting TRBD1. The V and J ends lost 2 bases and 2 bases, in that order; junction bases with no gene match: 5. Germline values: CDR1 SGDLS, CDR2 YYNGEE. There are 17 residues in the CDR3. The CDR3 reads CASSVGTGGGTNEKLFF. The CDR3 DNA is TGTGCCAGCAGCGTTGGGACAGGGGGTGGTACTAATGAAAAACTGTTTTTT.

V gene TRBV5-6 combines with J gene TRBJ2-5; D call uncertain. Trimming took off 4 bases at V and 5 bases at J, with 9 bases between the two ends. Germline V gene sequence: CDR1 SGHDT, CDR2 YYEEEE. The CDR3 totals 12 residues. The CDR3 sequence is CASSLSSETQYF. The CDR3 coding sequence is TGTGCCAGCAGCCTTAGTTCGGAGACCCAGTACTTC.